The count of the clone carrying this T cell receptor beta chain is one. Its matching antigen is unknown. With 60 Vbeta and 13 Jbeta primers, the PCR was carried out. Method: immunoSEQ multiplex PCR; TCRdb's copy keeps in-frame clones and lacks some. The table lists roughly 180,000 clones, around 82% of them singletons. These data are taken from a study of cytomegalovirus exposure and HLA in healthy donors. The CDR3 has 13 residues. V dropped 2 bases and J dropped 5 bases, with 7 bases sitting between them. Per germline, CDR1 MNHNS and CDR2 SASEGT. Findings and caveats of the study: Later genetic work tied a missense DCLRE1C variant to beta-chain V and J trimming.

Sequencing was carried out using PBMCs. V and J are TRBV6-1 and TRBJ2-1, with D possibly TRBD2 on 5 matching bases. This receptor was obtained from a woman between 45 and 60 years old in good health and CMV-seropositive. The CDR3 protein is CASSETGNNEQFF. Here the CDR3 DNA reads TGTGCCAGCAGTGAAACGGGAAACAATGAGCAGTTCTTC.